The next 23 T cell receptor beta chains were all read from a single sample in a study of OX40 agonist ivuxolimab in advanced cancers. The method was immunoSEQ multiplex PCR; TCRdb's version includes in-frame clones alone and lacks a portion of them. The data contain tens of thousands of clones, 89% of them singletons. The input for sequencing was CD4+ or CD8+ T cells sorted from blood, taken in a trial of the OX40 agonist ivuxolimab. The receptor source for this set is an adult with an advanced solid tumor such as melanoma, head and neck, liver or kidney cancer.

The chain links TRBV30 to TRBJ2-7; D may correspond to TRBD1 or TRBD2 (5 bases each). CDR3 length equals 16 residues. The germline CDR1 and CDR2 sequences are GTSNPN and SVGIG (reference sequence). V lost 2 bases and J lost 9, with 26 bases in between. CDR3 nucleotides: TGTGCCTGGAGTTCCCCAGGGACCCGAGGACCGGTATGGCAGTACTTC. The encoded protein is CAWSSPGTRGPVWQYF.

The rearrangement joins TRBV11-2 to TRBJ2-5; D is unclear. This CDR3 is 15 amino acids long. Germline V gene lookup returns CDR1 SGHAT and CDR2 FQNNGV. The V end was cut by 2 bases, the J end by 4 bases, with 14 bases between. The CDR3 DNA reads as TGTGCCAGCAGCTTATCACGGACCGCTAGAGAGACCCAGTACTTC. It specifies CASSLSRTARETQYF. Filled out from reference TRBV11-2 and TRBJ2-5, the complete variable domain reads EAGVAQSPRYKIIEKRQSVAFWCNPISGHATLYWYQQILGQGPKLLIQFQNNGVVDDSQLPKDRFSAERLKGVDSTLKIQPAKLEDSAVYLCASSLSRTARETQYFGPGTRLLVL.

This clone was seen more than once but under ten times. The rearrangement uses TRBV11-1 and TRBJ2-7, with D perhaps assigned TRBD1 or TRBD2 (7 bases each). CDR3 size: 15 residues. Germline V gene data show CDR1 as SGHAT and CDR2 as FQDESV (reference sequence). V lost 3 bases, J lost 2 bases, and 14 bases lay in between. DNA of the CDR3: TGTGCCAGCAGCTTGCGACAGGGAGGGACCTACGAGCAGTACTTC. Residues: CASSLRQGGTYEQYF.

CDR3 sequence reads: CASSPTGTIAFF. The CDR3 region has the DNA TGTGCCAGCAGTCCGACGGGGACTATAGCTTTCTTT. This chain links TRBV2 with TRBJ1-1; possibly TRBD1 for D (5 bases). The germline V gene encodes CDR1 SNHLY and CDR2 FYNNEI. The CDR3 consists of 12 residues. V was shortened by 5 bases and J by 10 bases, with 14 bases between the two germline ends.

This clone is a singleton in its sample. The chain recombines TRBV7-2 with TRBJ2-1; 9 nucleotides align to TRBD2. Per germline, CDR1 SGHTA and CDR2 FQGNSA. After removal of 4 bases from V and 5 bases from J, the junction contained 6 bases not matched to a gene. The CDR3 runs 15 residues. The chain's CDR3 is CASSSTSGIHNEQFF. The CDR3 nucleotides read TGTGCCAGCAGCTCGACTAGCGGTATCCACAATGAGCAGTTCTTC.

The chain is built from TRBV7-9 and TRBJ2-2; 10 bases fit TRBD2. This CDR3 is built from 16 residues. CDR1 and CDR2 (germline): SEHNR, FQNEAQ (reference sequence). V gave up 5 bases and J gave up 0 bases; unmatched junction bases: 3. The CDR3, as DNA: TGTGCCAGCAGCCACGGACTAGCGGCGAACACCGGGGAGCTGTTTTTT. This sequence encodes CASSHGLAANTGELFF.

The chain combines TRBV27 with TRBJ1-1; a possible D gene is TRBD1 (5 bases). The CDR3 length is 16 residues. Germline CDR1 and CDR2: MNHEY and SMNVEV (reference sequence). V was cut by 7 bases and J by 5 bases, with 23 bases left in between. As DNA, the CDR3 is TGTGCCAGCATGCCACCCACTTCGACAGACCCAACTGAAGCTTTCTTT. Protein product: CASMPPTSTDPTEAFF.

The DNA for the CDR3 is TGCGCCAGCAGCCACTTACGAGGGGATTACGCCGGGGAGCTGTTTTTT. This sequence encodes CASSHLRGDYAGELFF. This chain uses TRBV4-1 with TRBJ2-2; TRBD1 or TRBD2 may be the D gene (5 bases each). CDR1 is MGHRA and CDR2 is YSYEKL in the germline V gene. The CDR3 covers 16 residues. V was pared by 3 bases and J by 6 bases, with 17 bases between.

The chain employs TRBV5-1 and TRBJ2-3; D uncertain. The CDR3 covers 15 residues. The germline V and J ends were trimmed by 1 base and 0 bases, with 9 bases remaining between them. CDR1 is SGHRS, CDR2 YFSETQ, per germline. CDR3 residues: CASSLRRPSTDTQYF. The CDR3 DNA reads as TGCGCCAGCAGCTTGCGCAGGCCTAGCACAGATACGCAGTATTTT.

The V gene is TRBV4-1, the J gene TRBJ2-7, with TRBD2 matching 10 bases. CDR3 size: 16 residues. Germline values: CDR1 MGHRA, CDR2 YSYEKL. V was clipped by 0 bases and J by 4 bases; unmatched bases: 6. For the CDR3, the DNA is TGCGCCAGCAGCCAAGAATCGGCTAGCGGGAGTTACGAGCAGTACTTC. Encoded protein: CASSQESASGSYEQYF.

The V call is TRBV11-3, the J call TRBJ2-5; 7 positions agree with TRBD2. The CDR3 runs to 15 residues. Losses at the gene ends were 5 bases for V and 5 bases for J; bases not matched to a gene: 11. The germline gives CDR1 SGHNT, CDR2 YENEEA. The CDR3: CASSPTGGEEETQYF. In DNA form, the CDR3 reads TGTGCCAGCAGCCCAACGGGGGGAGAGGAGGAGACCCAGTACTTC.

The gene calls are TRBV7-9 and TRBJ2-2, with no clear D. Trimming left V 6 bases short and J 3 bases short, with 5 bases between. CDR1 and CDR2 (germline): SEHNR, FQNEAQ (reference sequence). This CDR3 has 12 residues. CDR3 sequence (DNA): TGTGCCAGCAGATGGGACACCGGGGAGCTGTTTTTT. The encoded protein is CASRWDTGELFF.

The V gene is TRBV28, the J gene TRBJ2-1, with D perhaps assigned TRBD1 or TRBD2 (6 bases each). V was clipped by 4 bases and J by 6 bases, with 19 bases between them. The CDR3 runs 16 residues. Germline CDR1 is MDHEN and CDR2 is SYDVKM. The CDR3 region has the DNA TGTGCCAGCAGTTACCCCTGGGGGGCGTTTTCCAATGAGCAGTTCTTC. As protein: CASSYPWGAFSNEQFF.

V and J are TRBV5-4 and TRBJ2-7; 9 positions match TRBD1. After removal of 0 bases from V and 4 bases from J, the junction contained 2 bases not matched to a gene. The germline V gene has CDR1 SGHNT and CDR2 YYREEE (reference sequence). This CDR3 comprises 14 residues. The CDR3 region is CASSLGQGGYEQYF. DNA of the CDR3: TGTGCCAGCAGCTTGGGACAGGGGGGTTACGAGCAGTACTTC.

The V gene is TRBV13, the J gene TRBJ1-1; D uncertain. CDR1 PRHDT and CDR2 FYEKMQ come from the germline V gene (reference sequence). The V end lost 0 bases, the J end lost 1 base, and 6 bases lay between the germline ends. This CDR3 spans 14 amino acids. The CDR3: CASSLGLRNTEAFF. The CDR3 DNA reads as TGTGCCAGCAGCTTAGGCCTGCGGAACACTGAAGCTTTCTTT. The full variable domain, rest sourced from reference TRBV13 and TRBJ1-1, is AAGVIQSPRHLIKEKRETATLKCYPIPRHDTVYWYQQGPGQDPQFLISFYEKMQSDKGSIPDRFSAQQFSDYHSELNMSSLELGDSALYFCASSLGLRNTEAFFGQGTRLTVV.

V gene TRBV29-1 combines with J gene TRBJ2-7, with 8 positions matching TRBD1. V was clipped by 5 bases and J by 3 bases; unmatched bases: 6. Per the germline V gene, CDR1 is SQVTM and CDR2 is ANQGSEA. The CDR3 is 13 residues long. In DNA, the CDR3 is TGCAGCGTTCTGCCAGGGGGCAACTACGAGCAGTACTTC. This codes for CSVLPGGNYEQYF.

J is TRBJ2-1 and V is TRBV9; 8 bases match TRBD1. CDR1 is SGDLS, CDR2 YYNGEE, per germline. J was trimmed by 8 bases and V by 4 bases; bases with no gene match: 11. The CDR3 contains 15 residues. CDR3 protein: CASSPPPDRAHEQFF. CDR3 nucleotide sequence: TGTGCCAGCAGCCCCCCCCCGGACAGGGCCCATGAGCAGTTCTTC.

The chain combines TRBV28 with TRBJ2-2; D unclear. Trimming left V 1 base short and J 6 bases short, with 3 bases between. Per the germline V gene, CDR1 is MDHEN and CDR2 is SYDVKM. The CDR3 is 12 amino acids. The CDR3 spells CASSLFSGELFF. The DNA of the CDR3 is TGTGCCAGCAGTTTATTCTCCGGGGAGCTGTTTTTT. The full variable domain, with the rest looked up from reference TRBV28 and TRBJ2-2, is DVKVTQSSRYLVKRTGEKVFLECVQDMDHENMFWYRQDPGLGLRLIYFSYDVKMKEKGDIPEGYSVSREKKERFSLILESASTNQTSMYLCASSLFSGELFFGEGSRLTVL.

The V call is TRBV28, the J call TRBJ2-7; tentatively, D is TRBD2 (6 bases). V was pared by 7 bases and J by 4 bases, with 11 bases between. Germline CDR1 and CDR2: MDHEN and SYDVKM. There are 12 residues in the CDR3. This CDR3 is CASTLGGYEQYF. CDR3 DNA: TGTGCCAGCACCTTGGGAGGATACGAGCAGTACTTC.

A remark on this clone: Other nucleotide sequences in the sample specify the same CDR3. This sequence joins TRBV4-2 and TRBJ2-7; the match to TRBD2 covers 10 bases. Germline V gives CDR1 LGHNA, CDR2 YNFKEQ. Trimming at V came to 0 bases and at J to 2 bases, leaving 4 bases not matched to a gene. CDR3 size: 16 residues. CDR3 amino acids: CASSQEGSGGAYEQYF. The DNA of the CDR3 is TGTGCCAGCAGCCAAGAGGGAAGCGGGGGGGCCTACGAGCAGTACTTC.

The V and J genes are TRBV5-1 and TRBJ2-2, with TRBD1 identical over 7 bases. The germline CDR1 and CDR2 sequences are SGHRS and YFSETQ. The ends lost 3 bases at V and 8 bases at J; junction bases unmatched: 4. The CDR3 is 13 residues long. CDR3 loop: CASSSGGEGELFF. The CDR3 bases are TGCGCCAGCAGCTCAGGGGGAGAAGGGGAGCTGTTTTTT. The full variable domain, rest sourced from reference TRBV5-1 and TRBJ2-2, is KAGVTQTPRYLIKTRGQQVTLSCSPISGHRSVSWYQQTPGQGLQFLFEYFSETQRNKGNFPGRFSGRQFSNSRSEMNVSTLELGDSALYLCASSSGGEGELFFGEGSRLTVL.

The CDR3 nucleotides are TGTGCCAGTAGTATAGCAGGGTCCGGGGCCAACGTCCTGACTTTC. Translating gives CASSIAGSGANVLTF. This chain joins TRBV19 and TRBJ2-6; D perhaps matches TRBD1 (5 bases). This CDR3 is 15 amino acids long. V was clipped by 1 base and J by 4 bases, with 8 bases between them. Germline values: CDR1 LNHDA, CDR2 SQIVND (reference sequence).

The chain combines TRBV27 with TRBJ2-5, with a tentative D call TRBD2 (6 bases). Trimming cost V 5 bases and J 6 bases, with 19 bases left between them. The germline gives CDR1 MNHEY, CDR2 SMNVEV (reference sequence). This CDR3 has 15 residues. The CDR3 DNA follows: TGTGCCAGCAGTATCATAGCGGACCGCAGAAAGACCCAGTACTTC. This sequence encodes CASSIIADRRKTQYF.